This T cell receptor (beta chain) was profiled in a study of T cell responses to AZD1222 COVID-19 vaccine. Findings of the study overall: Females outnumbered males among donors, who were mostly white British; clonal diversity was possibly underestimated.

Method: immunoSEQ multiplex PCR; TCRdb's copy keeps in-frame clones and lacks some. The data contain about 100,000 clones, approximately 96% of them seen just once; the ten biggest clones take up around 2%. This CDR3 is 16 amino acids long. The germline V gene has CDR1 SGHKS and CDR2 YYEKEE (reference sequence). V was trimmed by 4 bases and J by 7 bases, leaving 21 bases between them. Of note for this clone: Its specificity is unknown.

This TCR was recovered from an adult in good health. The rearrangement joins TRBV5-5 to TRBJ1-5; a weak D match, TRBD1 (6 bases). The sample consisted of peripheral blood, taken on day 0 of AZD1222 vaccination. This chain's CDR3 is CASSTESDRLRQPQHF. The CDR3 DNA sequence: TGTGCCAGCAGCACAGAGTCCGACAGGCTTAGGCAGCCCCAGCATTTT.